This passage covers 27 T cell receptor beta chains from one sample sequenced in a study of T-cell memory formation after mild COVID-19. TCRdb re-called the 5' RACE reads through MiXCR, storing one row per CDR3 protein. The sample holds 200,000 to 300,000 distinct CDR3 sequences, 15% seen once. The sequenced material came from PBMCs or a T cell subset sorted from them (not recorded which). The receptor set was obtained from an adult woman who had mild COVID-19 (a few samples of this study predate the infection). Cell type and time point are not known.

This clonotype has more than one count but fewer than ten. The rearrangement joins TRBV12-3 or TRBV12-4 to TRBJ2-7; 7 bases fit TRBD1. CDR3 length equals 16 residues. The trim removed 6 bases at V and 0 bases at J, leaving 11 bases unmatched. The CDR3 protein is CASSFDPGTASYEQYF. Written as DNA, the CDR3 is TGTGCCAGCAGCTTCGACCCCGGGACAGCCTCCTACGAGCAGTACTTC.

This clonotype was found many times. The rearrangement links TRBV5-1 to TRBJ1-3, with D perhaps TRBD1 (5 bases). The germline gives CDR1 SGHRS, CDR2 YFSETQ. The CDR3 totals 16 residues. Deletions cut 5 bases from V and 4 bases from J, with 19 bases between. The DNA for the CDR3 is TGCGCCAGCAGGGAGGGGTCCTCAACGTCAGGAAACACCATATATTTT. This encodes CASREGSSTSGNTIYF.

CDR3: CASSKRGGRYEQYF. The CDR3 DNA sequence: TGTGCCAGCAGCAAGCGGGGTGGGCGCTACGAGCAGTACTTC. The chain couples TRBV12-3 or TRBV12-4 to TRBJ2-7; 7 bases align to TRBD2. This CDR3 is 14 amino acids long. Trimming took 6 bases from V and 3 from J; bases not matched to a gene: 8.

This clonotype came up a few times. The chain has TRBV29-1 and TRBJ2-7; the match to TRBD2 covers 7 bases. Germline lookup yields CDR1 SQVTM and CDR2 ANQGSEA. V was clipped by 4 bases and J by 3 bases; unmatched bases: 9. The CDR3 is made up of 14 amino acids. CDR3 in amino acids: CSVASRGSGYEQYF. The CDR3 nucleotides are TGCAGCGTTGCATCTCGCGGGAGTGGCTACGAGCAGTACTTC.

This clonotype came up a few times. The rearrangement uses TRBV11-2 and TRBJ1-2, with D hard to call. Germline assignment: CDR1 SGHAT and CDR2 FQNNGV. The CDR3 runs to 15 residues. Trimming left V 0 bases short and J 4 bases short, with 12 bases between. CDR3 region: CASSLDPGDLYGYTF. The CDR3 nucleotides are TGTGCCAGCAGCTTAGATCCAGGAGACCTCTATGGCTACACCTTC.

This clonotype came up a few times. The chain recombines TRBV7-6 with TRBJ1-2, with D maybe TRBD1 (5 bases). Trimming took off 4 bases at V and 4 bases at J, with 13 bases between the two ends. CDR3 length equals 14 residues. Germline V gene sequence: CDR1 SGHVS, CDR2 FNYEAQ. CDR3 DNA sequence: TGTGCCAGCAGCTCCAATACGGGACCCTATGGCTACACCTTC. As protein: CASSSNTGPYGYTF.

This clonotype appeared many times. V and J are TRBV6-2 or TRBV6-3 and TRBJ2-2; TRBD2 is a possible D gene (5 bases). Germline lookup yields CDR1 MNHEY and CDR2 SVGEGT. CDR3 length: 13 amino acids. Between the trimmed V and J ends, which lost 6 bases and 7 bases, there was a span of 12 bases. The CDR3 protein is CASSPTGYGELFF. CDR3 nucleotides: TGTGCCAGCAGCCCTACGGGATACGGGGAGCTGTTTTTT.

This clonotype occurred a few times. The CDR3 nucleotides read TGCAGTGCTGACGGCCTGGGGTTCACTGAAGCTTTCTTT. It is translated as CSADGLGFTEAFF. The chain carries TRBV20-1 and TRBJ1-1, with D unclear. V shed 5 bases and J shed 4 bases, with 14 bases lying between them. CDR1 is DFQATT and CDR2 is SNEGSKA in the germline V gene (reference sequence). The CDR3 has 13 residues.

This clonotype appeared a few times. This sequence joins TRBV5-1 and TRBJ1-1; D is unresolved. CDR1 is SGHRS, CDR2 YFSETQ, per germline. Trimming stripped 3 bases from V and 7 bases from J, with 16 bases between. This CDR3 comprises 14 residues. CDR3 region: CASSSMVQVGEAFF. In DNA, the CDR3 is TGCGCCAGCAGCTCCATGGTACAAGTTGGTGAAGCTTTCTTT.

CDR3 loop: CASSVRTGLAETQYF. The CDR3 nucleotides read TGTGCCAGCAGTGTCCGGACAGGGCTTGCAGAGACCCAGTACTTC. This chain uses TRBV27 with TRBJ2-5; 8 bases agree with TRBD1. The CDR3 extends over 15 amino acids. Germline V lookup: CDR1 MNHEY, CDR2 SMNVEV (reference sequence). V lost 5 bases to trimming and J lost 4 bases; unmatched junction nucleotides: 9.

This clonotype was picked up a small number of times. The CDR3 sequence is CASRDMELSHSEAFF. CDR3 DNA sequence: TGTGCCAGCCGGGACATGGAACTTTCACACTCCGAAGCTTTCTTT. The chain is built from TRBV2 and TRBJ1-1; possibly TRBD1 for D (6 bases). V lost 8 bases, J lost 8 bases, and 24 bases lay in between. This CDR3 is 15 amino acids long. CDR1 and CDR2 from the germline V gene are SNHLY and FYNNEI.

This clonotype was seen only once. The chain recombines TRBV5-5 with TRBJ2-7; 10 bases line up with TRBD1. The CDR3 runs to 15 residues. Trimming took 1 base from V and 1 from J; bases not matched to a gene: 2. From germline, CDR1 is SGHKS and CDR2 YYEKEE (reference sequence). The CDR3 spells CASSLRGQGSYEQYF. CDR3 nucleotide sequence: TGTGCCAGCAGCTTGCGGGGACAGGGGTCCTACGAGCAGTACTTC.

This clonotype was detected a few times. The V and J genes are TRBV12-3 or TRBV12-4 and TRBJ2-7; D possibly uses TRBD1 or TRBD2 (6 bases each). Deletions cut 3 bases from V and 2 bases from J, with 8 bases between. The CDR3 consists of 13 residues. In DNA, the CDR3 is TGTGCCAGCAGTTTGGGGGGCCCCTACGAGCAGTACTTC. This gives the protein CASSLGGPYEQYF.

The chain carries TRBV30 and TRBJ2-5, with D uncertain. The V end lost 2 bases, the J end lost 2 bases, and 9 bases lay between the germline ends. Looked up from germline, CDR1 is GTSNPN and CDR2 is SVGIG (reference sequence). The CDR3 loop spans 13 amino acids. The CDR3 DNA reads as TGTGCCTGGAGTCCCTGGGTTCAAGAGACCCAGTACTTC. As protein: CAWSPWVQETQYF.

This clonotype was detected ten times or more. The rearrangement joins TRBV4-3 to TRBJ1-5, with D possibly matching TRBD1 (6 bases). There are 16 residues in the CDR3. Germline V CDR1 and CDR2: LGHNA, YSLEER. Trimming left V 0 bases short and J 2 bases short, with 11 bases between. CDR3 loop: CASSQDLRGGNQPQHF. The CDR3 DNA sequence: TGCGCCAGCAGCCAAGATCTCAGGGGAGGCAATCAGCCCCAGCATTTT.

The chain recombines TRBV27 with TRBJ2-7, with D uncertain. The germline V gene has CDR1 MNHEY and CDR2 SMNVEV (reference sequence). The CDR3 length is 13 residues. V shed 5 bases and J shed 8 bases, with 16 bases lying between them. CDR3 loop: CASSPSGPSQQYF. The CDR3 coding sequence is TGTGCCAGCAGTCCATCCGGCCCCTCTCAGCAGTACTTC.

CDR3 nucleotide sequence: TGCGCCAGCAGCCCGGCGGGGGGTAGGAGGGAAAAACTGTTTTTT. Translating it yields CASSPAGGRREKLFF. The J gene is TRBJ1-4, the V gene TRBV5-1, with TRBD1 as a possible D gene (5 bases). Germline V CDR1 and CDR2: SGHRS, YFSETQ. V was shortened by 4 bases and J by 8 bases, with 18 bases between the two germline ends. The CDR3 has 15 residues.

The chain combines TRBV20-1 with TRBJ2-2; D not certain. V lost 6 bases to trimming and J lost 6 bases, with 17 bases between them. CDR3 size: 14 residues. The germline V gene encodes CDR1 DFQATT and CDR2 SNEGSKA (reference sequence). The DNA of the CDR3 is TGCAGTGCCACAAAAAGAAGGGTTGCCGGGGAGCTGTTTTTT. Protein: CSATKRRVAGELFF.

This clonotype has a handful of counts. The chain recombines TRBV30 with TRBJ2-7; 11 bases map to TRBD1. The CDR3 has 14 residues. The trim removed 2 bases at V and 4 bases at J, leaving 4 bases unmatched. The germline gives CDR1 GTSNPN, CDR2 SVGIG (reference sequence). CDR3 in amino acids: CAWSTRDRGYEQYF. The CDR3 DNA reads as TGTGCCTGGAGTACGCGGGACAGGGGGTACGAGCAGTACTTC.

In this sample, this clonotype turned up a few times. CDR3 sequence: CASSQRTFNTEAFF. CDR3 nucleotides: TGTGCCAGCAGCCAACGGACGTTTAACACTGAAGCTTTCTTT. This chain joins TRBV3-1 and TRBJ1-1; no firm D call. Trimming shortened V by 2 bases and J by 2 bases, and 9 bases separated the two germline ends. The CDR3 totals 14 residues. Germline V gene data show CDR1 as LGHDT and CDR2 as YNNKEL (reference sequence).

The table lists this clonotype with a few counts. This chain connects TRBV7-9 to TRBJ1-2; D is unclear. CDR3 size: 13 residues. The V end was cut by 5 bases, the J end by 6 bases, with 13 bases between. Germline values: CDR1 SEHNR, CDR2 FQNEAQ (reference sequence). The DNA of the CDR3 is TGTGCCAGCAGCCCCCTCGGATCTCATGGCTACACCTTC. Translated, it gives CASSPLGSHGYTF.

This clonotype was recorded many times. The chain joins TRBV7-9 to TRBJ2-3; D is ambiguous. Germline loops: CDR1 SEHNR, CDR2 FQNEAQ (reference sequence). This CDR3 has 14 residues. The ends were cut back, 4 bases at V and 2 bases at J, with 10 bases in the middle. CDR3 in amino acids: CASSSTSHTDTQYF. CDR3 DNA sequence: TGTGCCAGCAGCTCAACCAGTCACACAGATACGCAGTATTTT.

This chain uses TRBV4-1 with TRBJ2-3; D not resolved. This CDR3 has 16 residues. Trimming left V 0 bases short and J 5 bases short, with 15 bases between. Germline-derived CDR1 and CDR2 are MGHRA and YSYEKL. The CDR3 spells CASSQDKALYQDTQYF. CDR3 coding DNA: TGCGCCAGCAGCCAAGATAAGGCTCTTTACCAAGATACGCAGTATTTT.

The V gene is TRBV3-1, the J gene TRBJ2-5, with TRBD2 matching over 11 bases. Trimming removed 0 bases from V and 5 bases from J; junction bases left unmatched: 20. Germline V gene data show CDR1 as LGHDT and CDR2 as YNNKEL (reference sequence). CDR3 length equals 21 residues. The CDR3 sequence: CASSQDKDPPGLADSGETQYF. CDR3 nucleotides: TGTGCCAGCAGCCAAGATAAGGATCCCCCGGGACTAGCGGACAGCGGGGAGACCCAGTACTTC.

This clonotype was seen a handful of times. The chain combines TRBV7-2 with TRBJ2-3; D is perhaps TRBD2 (6 bases). Germline V gene sequence: CDR1 SGHTA, CDR2 FQGNSA. This CDR3 is built from 14 residues. Deletions cut 5 bases from V and 6 bases from J, with 15 bases between. CDR3 bases: TGTGCCAGCAGCCCCCCGGGAGTACGGGATACGCAGTATTTT. Protein product: CASSPPGVRDTQYF.

In this sample, this clonotype turned up a few times. This sequence joins TRBV25-1 and TRBJ2-7; 8 bases are a match to TRBD1. Per germline, CDR1 MGHDK and CDR2 SYGVNS. The trim removed 1 base at V and 3 bases at J, leaving 5 bases unmatched. The CDR3 is 15 residues long. The CDR3 region is CASSEFPGQGYEQYF. The CDR3 nucleotides are TGTGCCAGCAGTGAATTTCCCGGACAGGGCTACGAGCAGTACTTC.

In this sample, this clonotype turned up once. V is TRBV6-1 and J is TRBJ2-3; 7 nucleotides align to TRBD1. The CDR3 length is 14 residues. Trimming removed 5 bases from V and 2 bases from J; junction bases left unmatched: 4. Looked up from germline, CDR1 is MNHNS and CDR2 is SASEGT. CDR3 amino acids: CASSLDRPTDTQYF. CDR3 nucleotide sequence: TGTGCCAGCAGTTTGGACAGGCCCACAGATACGCAGTATTTT.